This TCR beta chain was observed in a study of shared clonotypes between healthy human individuals. Across the whole study: The study drew on two women and a few men aged 18 to 49 as donors. The study, taken as a whole, reports: An expected dependence of interdonor clonotype sharing on sequencing depth was noted. Clonotypes not shared had lower generation probabilities than those common to all four donors. Incompleteness in sorted-subset sequencing, despite large depth, was shown by rarefaction.

To note about this clone: Its cognate antigen is unknown.

The assay was immunoSEQ multiplex PCR, and TCRdb's table has in-frame clones only and misses some. The repertoire holds about 110,000 clones, with about 63% as singletons. Between the trimmed V and J ends, which lost 7 bases and 2 bases, there was a span of 12 bases. The length of the CDR3 is 13 residues. The V gene's germline CDR1 is MDHEN and CDR2 SYDVKM. Sequenced: memory CD8+ T cells sorted from blood. As for subset: CD45RO+ cells pooled with CCR7-negative TemRA cells. This receptor was taken from a woman aged 25-40 years in good health. The rearrangement uses TRBV28 and TRBJ2-7; D unclear. CDR3 loop: CASTVHPTYEQYF. For the CDR3, the DNA is TGTGCCAGCACTGTACATCCAACCTACGAGCAGTACTTC.